This T cell receptor (beta chain) was identified in a study of T-cell reconstitution after alpha-beta-depleted transplantation in children. A TCRbeta library incorporating unique molecular identifiers was prepared. TCRdb fed the PCR reads into MiXCR, producing one record per CDR3 protein. The top ten hold 28% of the sample, which has about a million distinct CDR3 sequences, 25% to 35% seen once. Per the germline V gene, CDR1 is LGHNT and CDR2 is FRNRAP. This CDR3 is built from 15 residues. V lost 9 bases to trimming and J lost 4 bases, with 21 bases between them. The input for sequencing was PBMCs, mostly from graft donor cells, taken 360 days after TCRalphabeta/CD19-depleted stem cell transplant. The TCR sequence derives from a boy in the first two years of life who had a stem cell transplant for SCID, so the T cells may come from the graft donor. The chain links TRBV12-5 to TRBJ1-1, with D possibly TRBD1 on 5 matching bases. DNA for the CDR3: TGTGCTAGCGGACAACGGGGTCCGACGAGCACTGAAGCTTTCTTT. Protein sequence: CASGQRGPTSTEAFF.